The 29 T cell receptor beta chains given below trace back to one sample, sequenced in a study of blood T cell repertoires in COVID-19. This table comes from immunoSEQ multiplex PCR, and its TCRdb copy is limited to in-frame clones, with some not included. The sample lists 150,000 to 200,000 clones, around four fifths occurring once. The sequenced sample was peripheral blood. The source is a man aged 70-80 years with active or convalescent COVID-19.

The genes are TRBV2 and TRBJ2-7; no clear D gene. CDR3 length: 12 residues. Per germline, CDR1 SNHLY and CDR2 FYNNEI. V was shortened by 10 bases and J by 5 bases, with 15 bases between the two germline ends. The CDR3 nucleotides read TGTGCCAAGCAGCGAGTAGTCCACGAGCAGTACTTC. This codes for CAKQRVVHEQYF.

The CDR3, as DNA: TGTGCCAGTCTCCCCGGAGCAGCAACAACAACTAATGAAAAACTGTTTTTT. This translates into CASLPGAATTTNEKLFF. The chain links TRBV19 to TRBJ1-4; no reliable D call. This CDR3 has 17 residues. V was clipped by 8 bases and J by 0 bases, with 19 bases between them. CDR1 is LNHDA, CDR2 SQIVND, per germline (reference sequence).

The CDR3 is CASSQYNQPQHF. For the CDR3, the DNA is TGTGCCAGCAGCCAATATAATCAGCCCCAGCATTTT. The chain carries TRBV3-1 (or the pseudogene TRBV3-2) and TRBJ1-5; no firm D call. The V end lost 2 bases, the J end lost 4 bases, and 3 bases lay between the germline ends. Per germline, CDR1 LGHDT and CDR2 YNNKEL (reference sequence). The CDR3 has 12 residues.

The gene calls are TRBV3-1 (or the pseudogene TRBV3-2) and TRBJ1-1; D is uncertain. Trimming removed 5 bases from V and 4 bases from J, with 14 bases in between. CDR1 and CDR2 from the germline V gene are LGHDT and YNNKEL (reference sequence). This CDR3 contains 14 residues. DNA for the CDR3: TGTGCCAGCAGCTACCAAGGACGGGGCACTGAAGCTTTCTTT. Translating it yields CASSYQGRGTEAFF.

V and J are TRBV10-3 and TRBJ1-1; TRBD1 might be the D (6 bases). The CDR3 sequence is 14 residues long. V gave up 3 bases and J gave up 11 bases, with 19 bases separating them. Looked up from germline, CDR1 is ENHRY and CDR2 is SYGVKD. CDR3 nucleotide sequence: TGTGCCATCAGTGACGGGACAATCACCCCGGGGGCTTTCTTT. Its protein product is CAISDGTITPGAFF.

The V gene is TRBV7-3, the J gene TRBJ1-3; D is undetermined. Between the trimmed V and J ends, which lost 4 bases and 4 bases, there was a span of 14 bases. Germline CDR1 reads SGHTA; CDR2 reads FQGTGA. The CDR3 consists of 15 residues. CDR3 loop: CASSSGGSSGNTIYF. The CDR3 bases are TGTGCCAGCAGCTCGGGAGGATCGTCAGGAAACACCATATATTTT.

This clone has just one count. V is TRBV9 and J is TRBJ2-2; D remains ambiguous. This CDR3 region has 13 residues. Trimming took 1 base from V and 4 from J, leaving 5 bases between them. Germline CDR1 SGDLS, CDR2 YYNGEE. CDR3 residues: CASSVIATGELFF. The CDR3 nucleotides read TGTGCCAGCAGCGTAATAGCCACCGGGGAGCTGTTTTTT.

A few counts support this clone. CDR3 coding DNA: TGTGCCAGCAGCCCGGGTGTGGCAGGCAATCAGCCCCAGCATTTT. Translation gives CASSPGVAGNQPQHF. V is TRBV9 and J is TRBJ1-5; the D is unclear. The V gene's germline CDR1 is SGDLS and CDR2 YYNGEE. The CDR3 has 15 residues. Deletions cut 4 bases from V and 2 bases from J, with 13 bases between.

The V call is TRBV7-2, the J call TRBJ2-3; TRBD1 agrees at 11 bases. J was trimmed by 5 bases and V by 3 bases; bases with no gene match: 7. Germline values: CDR1 SGHTA, CDR2 FQGNSA. The CDR3 contains 16 residues. Here the CDR3 reads CASSLNGQGAVDTQYF. CDR3 nucleotide sequence: TGTGCCAGCAGCTTGAACGGACAGGGGGCAGTAGATACGCAGTATTTT. The complete variable domain, with remaining parts taken from reference TRBV7-2 and TRBJ2-3, reads GAGVSQSPSNKVTEKGKDVELRCDPISGHTALYWYRQSLGQGLEFLIYFQGNSAPDKSGLPSDRFSAERTGGSVSTLTIQRTQQEDSAVYLCASSLNGQGAVDTQYFGPGTRLTVL.

The V gene is TRBV27, the J gene TRBJ1-2; 7 nucleotides agree with TRBD1. CDR3 size: 15 residues. Germline CDR1 is MNHEY and CDR2 is SMNVEV (reference sequence). Trimming took 5 bases from V and 4 from J; bases not matched to a gene: 10. CDR3 in DNA: TGTGCCAGCAGTCCAATAGGAGAGGGGGCCTATGGCTACACCTTC. This gives the protein CASSPIGEGAYGYTF.

This clone was picked up a small number of times. This chain connects TRBV10-1 to TRBJ1-2; a weak D match, TRBD1 (6 bases). This CDR3 has 13 residues. With 2 bases removed from V and 2 bases from J, the gap between germline ends came to 6 bases. Germline values: CDR1 WNHNN, CDR2 SYGVQD (reference sequence). CDR3 nucleotide sequence: TGCGCCAGCAGTGAGACAGGGAACTATGGCTACACCTTC. Its protein product is CASSETGNYGYTF.

The V and J genes are TRBV19 and TRBJ1-2; D not certain. Trimming removed 7 bases at V and 7 bases at J, with 13 bases between. CDR1 is LNHDA and CDR2 is SQIVND in the germline V gene (reference sequence). This CDR3 comprises 12 residues. DNA of the CDR3: TGTGCCAGTACGGAGCCGGGGTCTGGCTACACCTTC. Its translation is CASTEPGSGYTF.

The CDR3 DNA sequence: TGTGCCAGCAGTTACATCGGGGCGGGAACTGGGGCCAACGTCCTGACTTTC. Protein sequence: CASSYIGAGTGANVLTF. The chain employs TRBV6-2 or TRBV6-3 and TRBJ2-6; TRBD2 might be the D (6 bases). The CDR3 covers 17 residues. V lost 2 bases to trimming and J lost 2 bases, with 13 bases between them. The germline V gene encodes CDR1 MNHEY and CDR2 SVGEGT.

J is TRBJ2-1 and V is TRBV5-4; tentative D call: TRBD1 (6 bases). V dropped 1 base and J dropped 6 bases, with 14 bases sitting between them. CDR1 SGHNT and CDR2 YYREEE come from the germline V gene (reference sequence). The CDR3 consists of 15 residues. CDR3 nucleotide sequence: TGTGCCAGCAGCTTGAGGTCAGGGGTCCCCAATGAGCAGTTCTTC. Translating gives CASSLRSGVPNEQFF.

This rearrangement joins TRBV9 to TRBJ2-5; 7 bases are shared with TRBD1. The germline gives CDR1 SGDLS, CDR2 YYNGEE. J lost 5 bases, V lost 4 bases, and 8 bases had no gene match. The CDR3 has 14 residues. CDR3 loop: CASSSRQGPETQYF. CDR3 in DNA: TGTGCCAGCAGCTCACGACAGGGCCCCGAGACCCAGTACTTC.

J is TRBJ1-3 and V is TRBV6-5, with TRBD1 matching 9 bases. Germline V gene data show CDR1 as MNHEY and CDR2 as SVGAGI. Losses at the gene ends were 5 bases for V and 2 bases for J; bases not matched to a gene: 4. This CDR3 has 15 amino acids. In nucleotides, the CDR3 is TGTGCCAGCAGTACAGGGGGCGTCCCTGGAAACACCATATATTTT. Translating it yields CASSTGGVPGNTIYF.

The gene calls are TRBV6-1 and TRBJ2-3, with TRBD1 as a possible D gene (5 bases). V dropped 2 bases and J dropped 3 bases, with 9 bases sitting between them. This CDR3 spans 14 amino acids. Germline loops: CDR1 MNHNS, CDR2 SASEGT. In DNA form, the CDR3 reads TGTGCCAGCAGTGAACCCAGGACAACAGATACGCAGTATTTT. Translated, it gives CASSEPRTTDTQYF.

This sequence joins TRBV29-1 and TRBJ2-5, with 8 bases identical to TRBD2. CDR1 is SQVTM and CDR2 is ANQGSEA in the germline V gene. Germline trimming cut 4 bases from V and 5 bases from J; bases unmatched to any gene: 9. CDR3 length equals 14 residues. The CDR3 nucleotides read TGCAGCGTTGGTTGGGGTAGCGGGGAGGAGACCCAGTACTTC. This gives the protein CSVGWGSGEETQYF.

This rearrangement joins TRBV14 to TRBJ1-5; 11 bases align to TRBD1. Looked up from germline, CDR1 is SGHDN and CDR2 is FVKESK. The CDR3 covers 14 residues. V shed 4 bases and J 7 bases; nucleotides not matched to a gene: 3. The DNA of the CDR3 is TGTGCCAGCAGCCTAGGACAGGGGGCCCAGCCCCAGCATTTT. Encoded protein: CASSLGQGAQPQHF.

The V and J genes are TRBV5-1 and TRBJ2-7; a weak D match, TRBD1 (6 bases). In germline, CDR1 is SGHRS, CDR2 YFSETQ. The CDR3 is 15 residues long. The ends were cut back, 0 bases at V and 6 bases at J, with 16 bases in the middle. As DNA, the CDR3 is TGCGCCAGCAGCTTGGACATTTTACAGGGTCGCGAGCAGTACTTC. Translation: CASSLDILQGREQYF. The variable domain in full, completed from reference TRBV5-1 and TRBJ2-7, reads KAGVTQTPRYLIKTRGQQVTLSCSPISGHRSVSWYQQTPGQGLQFLFEYFSETQRNKGNFPGRFSGRQFSNSRSEMNVSTLELGDSALYLCASSLDILQGREQYFGPGTRLTVT.

The chain combines TRBV20-1 with TRBJ2-7; 7 bases agree with TRBD2. V trimming: 3 bases; J trimming: 2 bases; junction bases outside the gene matches: 4. The CDR3 consists of 13 residues. From germline, CDR1 is DFQATT and CDR2 SNEGSKA (reference sequence). The CDR3 DNA reads TGCAGTGCTAGTGCGGGAGCGACCTACGAGCAGTACTTC. Encoded protein: CSASAGATYEQYF.

In DNA, the CDR3 is TGTGCCAGCAGCTTAGAAGGACTAACGGATACGCAGTATTTT. It specifies CASSLEGLTDTQYF. The rearrangement links TRBV7-3 to TRBJ2-3; tentatively, D is TRBD2 (6 bases). V was clipped by 2 bases and J by 6 bases, with 12 bases between them. In germline, CDR1 is SGHTA, CDR2 FQGTGA. The CDR3 sequence is 14 residues long.

This chain links TRBV12-3 or TRBV12-4 with TRBJ2-7; 7 nucleotides align to TRBD1. V lost 7 bases, J lost 7 bases, and 10 bases stayed unmatched. This CDR3 comprises 13 residues. The CDR3 spells CASTPRQGQEQYF. As DNA, the CDR3 is TGTGCCAGCACCCCACGACAGGGCCAAGAGCAGTACTTC.

In this sample, this clone turned up once. V gene TRBV5-4 combines with J gene TRBJ2-3; D possibly corresponds to TRBD2 (5 bases). V was trimmed by 4 bases and J by 2 bases, leaving 17 bases between them. The CDR3 extends over 16 amino acids. The germline V gene has CDR1 SGHNT and CDR2 YYREEE (reference sequence). As DNA, the CDR3 is TGTGCCAGCAGCCCCCGAGGAGGTATCCCCACAGATACGCAGTATTTT. Its protein is CASSPRGGIPTDTQYF.

The V and J genes are TRBV6-5 and TRBJ1-2; D is uncertain. Trimming cost V 5 bases and J 0 bases, with 10 bases left between them. The CDR3 totals 14 residues. Germline V lookup: CDR1 MNHEY, CDR2 SVGAGI. CDR3 amino acids: CASSTTGANYGYTF. The CDR3 DNA reads as TGTGCCAGCAGTACCACCGGGGCTAACTATGGCTACACCTTC.

The chain is built from TRBV3-1 (or the pseudogene TRBV3-2) and TRBJ2-5; 12 bases are a match to TRBD2. This CDR3 has 16 amino acids. With V trimmed by 3 bases and J by 2 bases, 4 bases remained unmatched. Germline loops: CDR1 LGHDT, CDR2 YNNKEL (reference sequence). For the CDR3, the DNA is TGTGCCAGCAGCCACCCACTAGCGGGAGGACAAGAGACCCAGTACTTC. The encoded protein is CASSHPLAGGQETQYF.

Many counts were recorded for this clone. The genes are TRBV7-9 and TRBJ2-5; D might be TRBD1 (5 bases). V was cut by 3 bases and J by 3 bases, with 8 bases left in between. CDR3 length equals 13 residues. Germline CDR1 reads SEHNR; CDR2 reads FQNEAQ (reference sequence). The CDR3 DNA follows: TGTGCCAGCAGCTTGTTAGGGGAAGAGACCCAGTACTTC. This gives the protein CASSLLGEETQYF.

This sequence joins TRBV5-1 and TRBJ2-5; TRBD1 is a possible D gene (6 bases). CDR3 length equals 13 residues. CDR1 and CDR2 from the germline V gene are SGHRS and YFSETQ. The V gene lost 7 bases and the J gene lost 2 bases, with 12 bases spanning the gap. CDR3 protein: CASSGQGQETQYF. For the CDR3, the DNA is TGCGCCAGCTCTGGCCAGGGGCAAGAGACCCAGTACTTC.

This chain connects TRBV6-5 to TRBJ1-5, with a tentative D call TRBD1 (6 bases). The germline CDR1 and CDR2 sequences are MNHEY and SVGAGI. The ends were cut back, 5 bases at V and 3 bases at J, with 14 bases in the middle. This CDR3 is built from 15 residues. This CDR3 reads CASSPLWDINQPQHF. The DNA of the CDR3 is TGTGCCAGCAGTCCCCTCTGGGACATCAATCAGCCCCAGCATTTT.